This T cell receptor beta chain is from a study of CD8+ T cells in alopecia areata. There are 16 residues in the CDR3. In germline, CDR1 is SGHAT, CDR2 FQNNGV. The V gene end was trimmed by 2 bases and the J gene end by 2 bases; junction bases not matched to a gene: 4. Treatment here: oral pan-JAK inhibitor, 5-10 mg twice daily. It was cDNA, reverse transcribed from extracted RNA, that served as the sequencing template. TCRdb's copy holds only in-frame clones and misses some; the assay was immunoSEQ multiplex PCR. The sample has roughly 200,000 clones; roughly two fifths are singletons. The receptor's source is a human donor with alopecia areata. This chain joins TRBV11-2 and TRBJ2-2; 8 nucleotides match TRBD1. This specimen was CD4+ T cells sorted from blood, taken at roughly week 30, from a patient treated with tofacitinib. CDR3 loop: CASSLNPGGNTGELFF. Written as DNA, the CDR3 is TGTGCCAGCAGCTTAAATCCAGGGGGCAACACCGGGGAGCTGTTTTTT.